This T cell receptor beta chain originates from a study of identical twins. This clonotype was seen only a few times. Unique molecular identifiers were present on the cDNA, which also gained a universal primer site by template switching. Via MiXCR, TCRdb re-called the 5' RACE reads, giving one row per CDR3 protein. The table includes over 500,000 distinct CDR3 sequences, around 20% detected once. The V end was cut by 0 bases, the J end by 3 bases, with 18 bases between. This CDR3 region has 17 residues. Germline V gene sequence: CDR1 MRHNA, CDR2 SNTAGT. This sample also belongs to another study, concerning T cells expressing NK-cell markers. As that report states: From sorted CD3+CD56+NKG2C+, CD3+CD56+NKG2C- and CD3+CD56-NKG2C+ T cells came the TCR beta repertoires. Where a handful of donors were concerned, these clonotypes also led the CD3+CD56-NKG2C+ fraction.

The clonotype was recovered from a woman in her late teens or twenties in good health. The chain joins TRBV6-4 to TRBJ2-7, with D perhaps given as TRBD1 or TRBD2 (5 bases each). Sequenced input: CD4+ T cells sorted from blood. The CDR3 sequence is CASSDSGPLGAVYEQYF. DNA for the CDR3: TGTGCCAGCAGTGACTCGGGTCCACTCGGGGCGGTCTACGAGCAGTACTTC.